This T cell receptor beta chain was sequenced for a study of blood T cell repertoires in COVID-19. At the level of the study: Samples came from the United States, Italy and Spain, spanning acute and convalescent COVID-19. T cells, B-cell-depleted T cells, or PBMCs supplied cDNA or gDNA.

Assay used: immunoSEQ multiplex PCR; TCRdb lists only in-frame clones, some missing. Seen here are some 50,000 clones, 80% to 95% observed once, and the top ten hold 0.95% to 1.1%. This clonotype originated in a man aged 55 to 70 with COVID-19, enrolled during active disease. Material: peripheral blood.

The CDR3 spells CASSWGSPTNNEQFF. DNA of the CDR3: TGCGCCAGCAGCTGGGGCAGCCCAACTAACAATGAGCAGTTCTTC. The V gene is TRBV5-1, the J gene TRBJ2-1, with a possible D match to TRBD1 (5 bases). This CDR3 contains 15 residues. Germline V gene lookup returns CDR1 SGHRS and CDR2 YFSETQ. V lost 3 bases and J 5 bases, leaving 15 bases between the germline ends.